This record covers a single T cell receptor (beta chain). Its antigen is unidentified. These data are taken from a study of glioma-infiltrating T cells. TCR alpha and beta CDR3 regions were amplified from RNA using iRepertoire nested multiplex PCR. Input was about 85-400 ng of tissue mRNA or PBMC total RNA. TCRdb re-analysed the multiplex PCR reads in MiXCR, keeping a single row per CDR3 protein. The repertoire includes around 130,000 distinct CDR3 sequences, more than 20% of them detected once, and 27% sits in the top ten. CDR3 length: 14 amino acids. Trimming at V came to 5 bases and at J to 8 bases, leaving 11 bases not matched to a gene. The germline CDR1 and CDR2 sequences are SEHNR and FQNEAQ (reference sequence). Regarding the study as a whole: Non-neoplastic patients had below-expected tissue-blood divergence, while all gliomas exceeded expectation. Very few CDR3 sequences were shared between tissue and blood.

V gene TRBV7-9 combines with J gene TRBJ1-2; 7 bases line up with TRBD1. The receptor was isolated from a human donor with low-grade glioma or glioblastoma, undergoing nonglioma brain surgery, or in good health (not recorded which). The source material was glioma tissue, nonneoplastic brain tissue, or PBMCs (not recorded which). The CDR3 sequence: CASSPRQGQDGYTF. CDR3 bases: TGTGCCAGCAGCCCGAGACAGGGACAAGACGGCTACACCTTC.